Included here is one T cell receptor (beta chain) sequence, with context. Its antigen is currently unknown. The junction departs from germline at one end; a sequencing error may be responsible. CDR3 length: 18 residues. Germline values: CDR1 SGHRS, CDR2 YFSETQ. This record belongs to a study of graft-versus-host responses after intestinal transplantation. The wider study: Recipients got multivisceral, liver-intestinal, or isolated intestinal transplants.

Regarding the study as a whole: Recipient-marrow GvH clones were detected, some having first appeared in ileum or blood.

Sequenced by immunoSEQ multiplex PCR; TCRdb stores in-frame clones only, minus some. The sample has tens of thousands of clones; around 94% are singletons. This TCR was recovered from a human patient who received an intestinal transplant, so some T cells may come from the graft donor. Sequenced material: PBMCs, taken about 37 weeks after intestinal transplant. V gene TRBV5-1 combines with J gene TRBJ2-7; 14 bases are shared with TRBD2. The DNA of the CDR3 is TGCGCCAGCAGCTTGGCACCGGGACTAGCGGGAGACTCCCACGAGCAGTACTTC. Translation: CASSLAPGLAGDSHEQYF.